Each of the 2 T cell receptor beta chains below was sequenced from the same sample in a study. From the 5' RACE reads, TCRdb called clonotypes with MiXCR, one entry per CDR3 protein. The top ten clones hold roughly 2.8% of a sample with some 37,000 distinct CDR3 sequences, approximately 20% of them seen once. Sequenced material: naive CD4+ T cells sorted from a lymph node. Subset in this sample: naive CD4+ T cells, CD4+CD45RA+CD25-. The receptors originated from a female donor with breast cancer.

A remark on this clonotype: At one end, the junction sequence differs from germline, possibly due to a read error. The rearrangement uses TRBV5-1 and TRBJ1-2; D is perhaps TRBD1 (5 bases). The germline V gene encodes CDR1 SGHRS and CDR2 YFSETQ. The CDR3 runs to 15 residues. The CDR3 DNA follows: TGCGCCAGCCGTCGGGAGGGGATGGGGCTTAGCGGCTACACTTTC. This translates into CASRREGMGLSGYTF.

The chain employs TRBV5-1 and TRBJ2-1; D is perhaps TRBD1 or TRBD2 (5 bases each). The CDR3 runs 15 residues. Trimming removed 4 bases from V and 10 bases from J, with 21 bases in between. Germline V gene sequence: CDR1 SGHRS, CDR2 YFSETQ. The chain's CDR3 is CASSPQGDLRGEQFF. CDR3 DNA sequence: TGCGCCAGCAGCCCCCAAGGGGACCTCCGGGGCGAGCAGTTCTTC.